One and the same sample provided the 32 T cell receptor beta chains below, sequenced in a study of cytomegalovirus exposure and HLA in healthy donors. Primers for the PCR totalled 60 Vbeta and 13 Jbeta. This table comes from immunoSEQ multiplex PCR, and its TCRdb copy is limited to in-frame clones, with some not included. The table shows around 100,000 clones, with 73% occurring only once. The sequenced sample was PBMCs. The source of these receptors is a woman in her 30s in good health and CMV-seronegative.

This chain links TRBV2 with TRBJ1-6, with TRBD1 matching over 9 bases. CDR3 length equals 15 residues. Germline assignment: CDR1 SNHLY and CDR2 FYNNEI. V shed 7 bases, J shed 9 bases, and the junction held 10 bases outside the gene matches. The CDR3 sequence: CASILNTGQGSPLHF. For the CDR3, the DNA is TGTGCCAGCATTCTCAATACGGGACAGGGTTCACCCCTCCACTTT.

This chain connects TRBV7-9 to TRBJ2-3, with 14 positions matching TRBD2. The trim removed 3 bases at V and 5 bases at J, leaving 10 bases unmatched. CDR1 and CDR2 (germline): SEHNR, FQNEAQ (reference sequence). The CDR3 has 18 amino acids. CDR3 residues: CASSFPGLAGGWGDTQYF. The CDR3, as DNA: TGTGCCAGCAGCTTCCCTGGACTAGCGGGAGGATGGGGAGATACGCAGTATTTT.

The CDR3 is CASSGGEVGQPQHF. CDR3 coding DNA: TGTGCCAGCAGTGGTGGGGAGGTGGGTCAGCCCCAGCATTTT. The chain uses TRBV2 and TRBJ1-5; unclear D gene. Per the germline V gene, CDR1 is SNHLY and CDR2 is FYNNEI. V lost 4 bases to trimming and J lost 6 bases, with 13 bases between them. The CDR3 contains 14 residues. The full variable domain, completed using reference TRBV2 and TRBJ1-5, is EPEVTQTPSHQVTQMGQEVILRCVPISNHLYFYWYRQILGQKVEFLVSFYNNEISEKSEIFDDQFSVERPDGSNFTLKIRSTKLEDSAMYFCASSGGEVGQPQHFGDGTRLSIL.

This chain connects TRBV10-2 to TRBJ2-1, with D unresolved. This CDR3 spans 15 amino acids. Germline CDR1 WSHSY, CDR2 SAAADI. V was clipped by 0 bases and J by 0 bases, with 6 bases between them. The CDR3 DNA reads as TGCGCCAGCAGTGAGTCTAGAAGCTCCTACAATGAGCAGTTCTTC. It translates to CASSESRSSYNEQFF.

This chain links TRBV7-3 with TRBJ1-1; 9 bases map to TRBD1. From germline, CDR1 is SGHTA and CDR2 FQGTGA. V lost 5 bases and J lost 4; bases outside the gene matches: 2. The CDR3 spans 13 residues. The CDR3 nucleotides read TGTGCCAGCAGCCGGGGACAGGGCACTGAAGCTTTCTTT. Protein sequence: CASSRGQGTEAFF.

The genes are TRBV11-2 and TRBJ2-7; 10 positions agree with TRBD2. The CDR3 is 17 residues long. Trimming removed 7 bases from V and 4 bases from J; junction bases left unmatched: 16. The germline V gene has CDR1 SGHAT and CDR2 FQNNGV. The CDR3 sequence: CASTQSGSSSGGYEQYF. CDR3 DNA: TGTGCCAGCACCCAAAGCGGATCCTCTAGCGGGGGTTACGAGCAGTACTTC. The full variable domain, rest sourced from reference TRBV11-2 and TRBJ2-7, is EAGVAQSPRYKIIEKRQSVAFWCNPISGHATLYWYQQILGQGPKLLIQFQNNGVVDDSQLPKDRFSAERLKGVDSTLKIQPAKLEDSAVYLCASTQSGSSSGGYEQYFGPGTRLTVT.

The chain is built from TRBV6-5 and TRBJ2-7, with TRBD1 matching 7 bases. The length of the CDR3 is 14 residues. After removal of 6 bases from V and 2 bases from J, the junction contained 7 bases not matched to a gene. The germline CDR1 and CDR2 sequences are MNHEY and SVGAGI. CDR3 sequence reads: CASRKDRDPYEQYF. The CDR3 DNA follows: TGTGCCAGCAGGAAAGACAGGGACCCCTACGAGCAGTACTTC.

This sequence joins TRBV6-5 and TRBJ2-7; D is unresolved. Germline-derived CDR1 and CDR2 are MNHEY and SVGAGI. V gave up 4 bases and J gave up 5 bases, with 12 bases separating them. This CDR3 has 13 amino acids. CDR3 sequence reads: CASSSPPYHEQYF. Here the CDR3 DNA reads TGTGCCAGCAGTTCCCCTCCCTACCACGAGCAGTACTTC.

This sequence joins TRBV7-9 and TRBJ1-1, with 9 bases fitting TRBD1. V gave up 6 bases and J gave up 5 bases; unmatched junction bases: 7. This CDR3 comprises 14 residues. The germline gives CDR1 SEHNR, CDR2 FQNEAQ (reference sequence). The CDR3, as DNA: TGTGCCAGCAGAGAACAGGGGGCTTTTACTGAAGCTTTCTTT. This gives the protein CASREQGAFTEAFF.

V and J are TRBV11-3 and TRBJ1-2; TRBD1 matches at 7 bases. CDR1 and CDR2 (germline): SGHNT, YENEEA. There are 13 residues in the CDR3. Losses at the gene ends were 5 bases for V and 3 bases for J; bases not matched to a gene: 3. The CDR3: CASSGGTDYGYTF. The CDR3 bases are TGTGCCAGCAGCGGGGGGACAGACTATGGCTACACCTTC.

The chain joins TRBV5-1 to TRBJ2-1; D possibly corresponds to TRBD2 (5 bases). The germline V gene has CDR1 SGHRS and CDR2 YFSETQ. The CDR3 consists of 15 residues. V was cut by 2 bases and J by 3 bases, with 12 bases left in between. CDR3 coding DNA: TGCGCCAGCAGCTTTATAACGGGAAACTACAATGAGCAGTTCTTC. It yields the protein CASSFITGNYNEQFF.

This chain links TRBV7-9 with TRBJ1-1; D not certain. Germline V CDR1 and CDR2: SEHNR, FQNEAQ (reference sequence). The CDR3 is made up of 15 amino acids. Trimming took off 1 base at V and 5 bases at J, with 14 bases between the two ends. CDR3 amino acids: CASSLERRARTEAFF. The CDR3 region has the DNA TGTGCCAGCAGCTTAGAACGGAGGGCGAGGACTGAAGCTTTCTTT.

CDR3 DNA sequence: TGTGCCTGGAGCCCGCATCGGACAGGGGACACCTTC. Amino acids: CAWSPHRTGDTF. V usage is TRBV30 and J usage is TRBJ1-2, with 9 bases that match TRBD1. This CDR3 is 12 amino acids long. Germline CDR1 is GTSNPN and CDR2 is SVGIG (reference sequence). The trim removed 3 bases at V and 12 bases at J, leaving 8 bases unmatched.

The chain has TRBV5-4 and TRBJ2-5; tentatively, D is TRBD2 (5 bases). Germline loops: CDR1 SGHNT, CDR2 YYREEE (reference sequence). The CDR3 contains 15 residues. Deletions cut 0 bases from V and 5 bases from J, with 14 bases between. CDR3 sequence (DNA): TGTGCCAGCAGCTTGGGGGGAGCAGGCGGGGAGACCCAGTACTTC. This translates into CASSLGGAGGETQYF.

The chain couples TRBV4-2 to TRBJ2-7; TRBD1 matches 10 bases. Per the germline V gene, CDR1 is LGHNA and CDR2 is YNFKEQ. CDR3 length: 16 amino acids. The V gene end was trimmed by 0 bases and the J gene end by 3 bases; junction bases not matched to a gene: 5. CDR3 amino acids: CASSQDGGTGDYEQYF. CDR3 in DNA: TGTGCCAGCAGCCAAGATGGTGGGACAGGGGACTACGAGCAGTACTTC.

A remark on this clone: At one end the junction does not follow the germline gene, possibly because of a read error. In DNA, the CDR3 is TGTGCCAGCAGCCTCAACCCAGGGCTAGAAGGGAACTTC. Translation: CASSLNPGLEGNF. The rearrangement links TRBV7-6 to TRBJ2-7, with a weak D call TRBD1 (5 bases). Looked up from germline, CDR1 is SGHVS and CDR2 is FNYEAQ. This CDR3 contains 13 residues.

This clone was detected once. The chain joins TRBV19 to TRBJ1-1; D call uncertain. V lost 0 bases and J 11 bases, leaving 19 bases between the germline ends. This CDR3 has 15 residues. CDR1 is LNHDA and CDR2 is SQIVND in the germline V gene (reference sequence). The CDR3 reads CASSIDPVEGTKAFF. CDR3 nucleotides: TGTGCCAGTAGTATAGATCCGGTAGAGGGAACAAAGGCTTTCTTT.

This clone turned up a few times. One junction end does not reproduce the germline sequence, and a read error may be involved. The chain employs TRBV30 and TRBJ1-4, with D maybe TRBD1 (5 bases). The germline gives CDR1 GTSNPN, CDR2 SVGIG (reference sequence). The CDR3 consists of 11 residues. CDR3 in amino acids: CACPPGEVGVF. CDR3 nucleotides: TGTGCCTGCCCCCCGGGGGAAGTCGGTGTTTTT.

The DNA of the CDR3 is TGTGCCAGCAGCGGGGCGGGGGGACAGCCCCAGCATTTT. Its translation is CASSGAGGQPQHF. The chain combines TRBV9 with TRBJ1-5; TRBD1 might be the D (5 bases). The CDR3 has 13 amino acids. V was trimmed by 3 bases and J by 7 bases, leaving 11 bases between them. Germline CDR1 SGDLS, CDR2 YYNGEE.

V gene TRBV18 combines with J gene TRBJ2-7, with TRBD1 identical over 9 bases. Germline V gene sequence: CDR1 KGHSH, CDR2 LQKENI. The length of the CDR3 is 15 residues. V lost 3 bases, J lost 2 bases, and 5 bases stayed unmatched. For the CDR3, the DNA is TGTGCCAGCTCACCGAGGACAGGGGTCGCCTACGAGCAGTACTTC. Translating gives CASSPRTGVAYEQYF.

This clone was recorded only once. The CDR3 loop reads CASSVGGPHNEQFF. The DNA for the CDR3 is TGTGCCAGCAGCGTTGGGGGCCCACACAATGAGCAGTTCTTC. This sequence joins TRBV9 and TRBJ2-1; the D gene is possibly TRBD1 (6 bases). The V end was cut by 2 bases, the J end by 5 bases, with 11 bases between. CDR1 and CDR2 (germline): SGDLS, YYNGEE. CDR3 length: 14 residues.

The chain carries TRBV6-5 and TRBJ2-1; D gene uncertain. Germline lookup yields CDR1 MNHEY and CDR2 SVGAGI. Trimming removed 5 bases at V and 4 bases at J, with 15 bases between. CDR3 size: 15 residues. The CDR3: CASSLTIPLYNEQFF. DNA for the CDR3: TGTGCCAGCAGTCTGACAATACCCCTATACAATGAGCAGTTCTTC.

CDR3 amino acids: CASSPSGTRSYEQYF. CDR3 DNA: TGTGCCAGCAGCCCTAGCGGGACCCGGTCCTACGAGCAGTACTTC. This chain links TRBV6-5 with TRBJ2-7; 9 positions agree with TRBD2. The trim removed 6 bases at V and 1 base at J, leaving 7 bases unmatched. The CDR3 has 15 amino acids. CDR1 MNHEY and CDR2 SVGAGI come from the germline V gene.

The chain links TRBV2 to TRBJ2-5; D is possibly TRBD1 (6 bases). CDR3 length: 14 amino acids. V shed 5 bases and J shed 4 bases, with 14 bases lying between them. From germline, CDR1 is SNHLY and CDR2 FYNNEI. Here the CDR3 DNA reads TGTGCCAGCAGTTCGGGACATCGGGGAGAGACCCAGTACTTC. Translated, it gives CASSSGHRGETQYF.

This chain joins TRBV9 and TRBJ2-5, with TRBD2 identical over 9 bases. CDR1 is SGDLS, CDR2 YYNGEE, per germline. The V and J ends lost 0 bases and 5 bases, in that order; junction bases with no gene match: 5. The CDR3 length is 15 residues. The CDR3 coding sequence is TGTGCCAGCAGCGTAGCTGCGGGGGGGTGGGAGACCCAGTACTTC. This sequence encodes CASSVAAGGWETQYF.

The chain uses TRBV27 and TRBJ1-1; tentatively, D is TRBD1 (6 bases). CDR1 is MNHEY, CDR2 SMNVEV, per germline (reference sequence). Trimming cost V 2 bases and J 9 bases, with 13 bases left between them. CDR3 length: 13 residues. CDR3 sequence (DNA): TGTGCCAGCAGTTTAGAACAGGGTAGCAAAGCTTTCTTT. Translation gives CASSLEQGSKAFF.

The rearrangement uses TRBV11-2 and TRBJ2-5; D uncertain. The germline V and J ends were trimmed by 6 bases and 3 bases, with 5 bases remaining between them. Germline V gene sequence: CDR1 SGHAT, CDR2 FQNNGV. This CDR3 spans 11 amino acids. CDR3 in DNA: TGTGCCAGCAGTTCCGAAGAGACCCAGTACTTC. This gives the protein CASSSEETQYF.

The V and J genes are TRBV6-5 and TRBJ1-2, with 8 bases lining up with TRBD1. The V gene's germline CDR1 is MNHEY and CDR2 SVGAGI. V gave up 5 bases and J gave up 8 bases; unmatched junction bases: 10. This CDR3 spans 14 amino acids. The CDR3 coding sequence is TGTGCCAGCAGTCGGTCCCGGGACAGGTGGGGCTACACCTTC. This gives the protein CASSRSRDRWGYTF.

This CDR3 is CASSIDRWGGEKLFF. The CDR3 DNA reads as TGTGCCAGTAGTATAGACCGGTGGGGAGGTGAAAAACTGTTTTTT. V is TRBV19 and J is TRBJ1-4; D is unclear. V was cut by 0 bases and J by 7 bases, with 12 bases left in between. Germline V gene lookup returns CDR1 LNHDA and CDR2 SQIVND (reference sequence). This CDR3 spans 15 amino acids.

This sequence joins TRBV27 and TRBJ1-1; TRBD1 aligns across 7 bases. CDR1 and CDR2 (germline): MNHEY, SMNVEV (reference sequence). V lost 5 bases to trimming and J lost 7 bases; unmatched junction nucleotides: 7. This CDR3 spans 13 amino acids. The CDR3 sequence is CASSPLDRVEAFF. The CDR3 DNA follows: TGTGCCAGCAGTCCCCTCGACAGGGTTGAAGCTTTCTTT.

V gene TRBV11-2 combines with J gene TRBJ1-1; 9 bases map to TRBD1. CDR1 is SGHAT and CDR2 is FQNNGV in the germline V gene. The CDR3 covers 15 residues. V lost 4 bases and J lost 1; bases outside the gene matches: 4. The DNA for the CDR3 is TGTGCCAGCAGCTCTAGGACAGGGGAGAACACTGAAGCTTTCTTT. This codes for CASSSRTGENTEAFF.

The rearrangement joins TRBV18 to TRBJ1-1, with D unclear. The ends were cut back, 6 bases at V and 4 bases at J, with 15 bases in the middle. Germline V gives CDR1 KGHSH, CDR2 LQKENI. The CDR3 is 14 residues long. The CDR3 reads CASSYKAGGTEAFF. The CDR3 DNA sequence: TGTGCCAGCTCTTATAAGGCAGGTGGCACTGAAGCTTTCTTT.